The rows below give T cell receptor beta chains drawn from one sample of a study of post-analysis software for immune sequencing data. TCRdb analysed the PCR reads with MiXCR anew, one entry per CDR3 protein. Here the sample spans hundreds of thousands of distinct CDR3 sequences, about 57% being singletons. The sequencing input was blood. Source of these receptors: a girl aged 10 to 17 with multiple sclerosis. The CDR3 runs from the conserved cysteine through the conserved F or W. D genes are given only for firm matches. Size is omitted from some rows. Given values are once, few, many or a class for expanded clones.

v_gene	j_gene	d_gene	abundance	CDR3aa	CDR3nt
TRBV24-1	TRBJ2-3	TRBD2	NA	CATSDSTSGSYTQYF	TGTGCCACCAGTGATTCGACTAGCGGGAGTTATACGCAGTATTTT
TRBV7-9	TRBJ1-1	NA	NA	CASSLESRNTEAFF	TGTGCCAGCAGCTTAGAGTCCAGGAACACTGAAGCTTTCTTT
TRBV5-1	TRBJ2-3	NA	few	CASSLTGSSIDTQYF	TGCGCCAGCAGCTTGACAGGCTCTTCTATAGATACGCAGTATTTT
TRBV9	TRBJ2-1	TRBD1	NA	CASSNRDRINEQFF	TGTGCCAGCAGCAACCGGGACAGGATCAATGAGCAGTTCTTC
TRBV7-3	TRBJ2-3	NA	few	CASSLKIGSHGQYF	TGTGCCAGCAGCTTAAAGATCGGCAGTCATGGGCAGTATTTT
TRBV7-2	TRBJ1-2	NA	NA	CARTGPDYGYTF	TGTGCCAGGACAGGACCAGACTATGGCTACACCTTC
TRBV5-1	TRBJ1-6	TRBD1	NA	CASSAETGTEGLHF	TGCGCCAGCAGCGCAGAGACCGGGACAGAAGGCCTCCACTTT
TRBV7-2	TRBJ1-4	NA	NA	CASSLLGRSHEKLFF	TGTGCCAGCAGCTTACTTGGCAGGAGTCATGAAAAACTGTTTTTT
TRBV7-9	TRBJ2-5	NA	few	CASSLVSVQRETQYF	TGTGCCAGCAGCTTAGTCTCAGTACAGAGAGAGACCCAGTACTTC
TRBV5-1	TRBJ1-2	TRBD1	NA	CASSSLPGQTNYGYTF	TGCGCCAGCAGCTCCCTCCCGGGACAGACTAACTATGGCTACACCTTC
TRBV10-3	TRBJ1-2	NA	NA	CAISESRQVGYTF	TGTGCCATCAGTGAGTCAAGACAAGTTGGCTACACCTTC
TRBV12-3/TRBV12-4	TRBJ2-7	TRBD1	NA	CASSSLGTGLDEQYF	TGTGCCAGCAGTTCCTTGGGGACAGGGTTGGACGAGCAGTACTTC
TRBV5-6	TRBJ1-5	NA	NA	CASNKLSQPQHF	TGTGCCAGCAACAAGCTAAGCCAGCCCCAGCATTTT
TRBV12-5	TRBJ1-5	NA	NA	CASTLSSRGSQPQHF	TGTGCTAGTACCCTCTCTTCCAGGGGCAGTCAGCCCCAGCATTTT
TRBV2	TRBJ1-2	NA	few	CASSRQGVHYGYTF	TGTGCCAGCAGTCGACAAGGAGTGCACTATGGCTACACCTTC
TRBV7-2	TRBJ2-3	TRBD2	few	CASSQQTSETDTQYF	TGTGCCAGCAGCCAACAGACTAGCGAGACAGATACGCAGTATTTT
TRBV29-1	TRBJ2-1	NA	NA	CSVPITSLNEQFF	TGCAGCGTTCCCATTACTAGCTTGAATGAGCAGTTCTTC
TRBV20-1	TRBJ2-1	TRBD2	few	CSASPPLAGGWEQFF	TGCAGTGCTAGCCCCCCACTAGCGGGGGGGTGGGAGCAGTTCTTC
TRBV29-1	TRBJ2-1	NA	NA	CSVEGGEFF	TGCAGCGTTGAAGGAGGGGAGTTCTTC
TRBV7-6	TRBJ2-5	TRBD2	NA	CASSFFLAGGETQYF	TGTGCCAGCAGCTTTTTCCTAGCGGGAGGAGAGACCCAGTACTTC
TRBV4-2	TRBJ2-5	NA	NA	CASSQDRSGRGGETQYF	TGTGCCAGCAGCCAAGATAGATCCGGGAGAGGGGGCGAGACCCAGTACTTC
TRBV4-1	TRBJ2-7	TRBD2	NA	CASSQDDTGTSGFYEQYF	TGCGCCAGCAGCCAAGATGACACCGGGACTAGCGGCTTCTACGAGCAGTACTTC
TRBV6-1	TRBJ1-2	NA	few	CASSDSWADGYTF	TGTGCCAGCAGTGACTCCTGGGCGGATGGCTACACCTTC